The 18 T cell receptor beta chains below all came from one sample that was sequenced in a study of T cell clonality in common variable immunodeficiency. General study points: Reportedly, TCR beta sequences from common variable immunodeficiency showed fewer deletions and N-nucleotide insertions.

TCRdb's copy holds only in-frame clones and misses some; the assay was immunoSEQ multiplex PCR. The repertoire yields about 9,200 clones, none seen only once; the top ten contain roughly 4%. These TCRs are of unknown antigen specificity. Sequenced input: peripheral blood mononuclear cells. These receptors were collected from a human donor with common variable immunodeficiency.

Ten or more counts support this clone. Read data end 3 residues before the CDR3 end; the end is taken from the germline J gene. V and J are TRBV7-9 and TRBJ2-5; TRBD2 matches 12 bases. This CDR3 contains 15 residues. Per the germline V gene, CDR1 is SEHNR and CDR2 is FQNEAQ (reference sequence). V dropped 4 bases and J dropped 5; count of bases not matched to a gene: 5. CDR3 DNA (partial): TGTGCCAGCAGCTGGGGACTAGCGGGTGTGGAGACC. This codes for CASSWGLAGVET. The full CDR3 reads CASSWGLAGVETQYF. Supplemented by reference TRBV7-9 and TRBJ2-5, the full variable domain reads DTGVSQNPRHKITKRGQNVTFRCDPISEHNRLYWYRQTLGQGPEFLTYFQNEAQLEKSRLLSDRFSAERPKGSFSTLEIQRTEQGDSAMYLCASSWGLAGVETQYFGPGTRLLVL.

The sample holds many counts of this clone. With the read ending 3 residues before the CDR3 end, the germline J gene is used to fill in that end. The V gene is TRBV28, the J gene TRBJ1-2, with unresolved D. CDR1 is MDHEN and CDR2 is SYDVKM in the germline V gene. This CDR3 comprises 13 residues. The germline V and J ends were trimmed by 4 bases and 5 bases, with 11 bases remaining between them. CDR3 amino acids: CASSSMVGYGYTF. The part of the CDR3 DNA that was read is TGTGCCAGCAGTTCTATGGTCGGGTATGGC.

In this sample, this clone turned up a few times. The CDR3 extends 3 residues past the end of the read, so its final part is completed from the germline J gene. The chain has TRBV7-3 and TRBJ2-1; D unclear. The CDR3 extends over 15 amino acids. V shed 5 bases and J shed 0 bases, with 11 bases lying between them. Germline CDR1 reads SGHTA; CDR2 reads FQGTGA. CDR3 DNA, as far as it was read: TGTGCCAGCAGCCCATCGTACAGCTCCTACAATGAG. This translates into CASSPSYSSYNE. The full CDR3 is CASSPSYSSYNEQFF.

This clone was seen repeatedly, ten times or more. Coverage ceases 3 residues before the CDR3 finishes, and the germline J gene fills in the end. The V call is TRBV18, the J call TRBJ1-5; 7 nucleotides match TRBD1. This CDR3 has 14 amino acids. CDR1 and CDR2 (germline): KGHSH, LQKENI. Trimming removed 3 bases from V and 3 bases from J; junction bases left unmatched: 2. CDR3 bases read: TGTGCCAGCTCACCGACAGGGCCCAATCAGCCC. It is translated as CASSPTGPNQP. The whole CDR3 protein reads CASSPTGPNQPQHF.

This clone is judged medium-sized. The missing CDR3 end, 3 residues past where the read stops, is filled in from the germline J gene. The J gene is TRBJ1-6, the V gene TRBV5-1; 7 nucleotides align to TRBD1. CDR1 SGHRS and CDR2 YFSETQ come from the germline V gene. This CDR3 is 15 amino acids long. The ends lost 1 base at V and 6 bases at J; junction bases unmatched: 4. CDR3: CASSLHGTANSPLHF. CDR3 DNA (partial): TGCGCCAGCAGCTTGCACGGGACAGCTAATTCACCC. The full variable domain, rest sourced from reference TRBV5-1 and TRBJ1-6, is KAGVTQTPRYLIKTRGQQVTLSCSPISGHRSVSWYQQTPGQGLQFLFEYFSETQRNKGNFPGRFSGRQFSNSRSEMNVSTLELGDSALYLCASSLHGTANSPLHFGNGTRLTVT.

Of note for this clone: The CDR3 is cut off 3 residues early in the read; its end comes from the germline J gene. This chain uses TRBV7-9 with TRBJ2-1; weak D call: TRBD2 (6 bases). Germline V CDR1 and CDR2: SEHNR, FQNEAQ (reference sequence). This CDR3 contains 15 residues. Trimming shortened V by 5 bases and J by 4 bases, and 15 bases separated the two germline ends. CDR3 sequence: CASSPPGTSYNEQFF. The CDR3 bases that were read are TGTGCCAGCAGCCCACCCGGGACTTCTTACAATGAG. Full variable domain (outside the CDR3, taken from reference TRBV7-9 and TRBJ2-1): DTGVSQNPRHKITKRGQNVTFRCDPISEHNRLYWYRQTLGQGPEFLTYFQNEAQLEKSRLLSDRFSAERPKGSFSTLEIQRTEQGDSAMYLCASSPPGTSYNEQFFGPGTRLTVL.

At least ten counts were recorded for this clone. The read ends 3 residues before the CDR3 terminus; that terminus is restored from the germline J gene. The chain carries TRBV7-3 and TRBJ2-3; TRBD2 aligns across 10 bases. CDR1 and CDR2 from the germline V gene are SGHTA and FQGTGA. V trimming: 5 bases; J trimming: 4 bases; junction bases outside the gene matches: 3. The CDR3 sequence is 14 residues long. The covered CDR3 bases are TGTGCCAGCAGCAGCGGGAGGGCCCCAGATACG. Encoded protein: CASSSGRAPDT. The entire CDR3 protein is CASSSGRAPDTQYF.

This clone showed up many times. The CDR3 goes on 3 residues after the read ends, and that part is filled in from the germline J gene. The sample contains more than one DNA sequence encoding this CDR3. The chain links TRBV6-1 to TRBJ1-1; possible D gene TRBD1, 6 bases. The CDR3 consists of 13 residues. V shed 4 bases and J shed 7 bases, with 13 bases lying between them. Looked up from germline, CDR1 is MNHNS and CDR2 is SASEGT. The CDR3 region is CASSVRGAGEAFF. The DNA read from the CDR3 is TGTGCCAGCAGTGTGCGGGGGGCTGGTGAA.

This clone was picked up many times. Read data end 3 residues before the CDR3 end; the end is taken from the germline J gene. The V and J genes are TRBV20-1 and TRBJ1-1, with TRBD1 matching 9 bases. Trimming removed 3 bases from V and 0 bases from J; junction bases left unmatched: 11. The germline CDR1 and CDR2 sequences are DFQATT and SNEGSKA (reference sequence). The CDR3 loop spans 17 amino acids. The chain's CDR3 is CSASNRGLGRMNTEAFF. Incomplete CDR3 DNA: TGCAGTGCTAGTAACAGGGGGCTAGGGAGGATGAACACTGAA.

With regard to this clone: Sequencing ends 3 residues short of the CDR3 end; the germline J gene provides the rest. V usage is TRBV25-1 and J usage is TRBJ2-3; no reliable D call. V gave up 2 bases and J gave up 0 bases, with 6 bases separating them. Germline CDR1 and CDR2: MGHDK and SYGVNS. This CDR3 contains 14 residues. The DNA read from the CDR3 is TGTGCCAGCAGTGAACGCGTAAGCACAGATACG. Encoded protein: CASSERVSTDT. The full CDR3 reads CASSERVSTDTQYF.

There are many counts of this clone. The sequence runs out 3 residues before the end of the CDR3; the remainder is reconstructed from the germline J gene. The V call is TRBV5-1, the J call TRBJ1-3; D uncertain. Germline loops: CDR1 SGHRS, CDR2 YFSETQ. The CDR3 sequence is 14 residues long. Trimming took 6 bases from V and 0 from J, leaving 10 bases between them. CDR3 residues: CASTDTNSGNTIYF. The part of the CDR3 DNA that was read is TGCGCCAGCACCGACACGAACTCTGGAAACACC.

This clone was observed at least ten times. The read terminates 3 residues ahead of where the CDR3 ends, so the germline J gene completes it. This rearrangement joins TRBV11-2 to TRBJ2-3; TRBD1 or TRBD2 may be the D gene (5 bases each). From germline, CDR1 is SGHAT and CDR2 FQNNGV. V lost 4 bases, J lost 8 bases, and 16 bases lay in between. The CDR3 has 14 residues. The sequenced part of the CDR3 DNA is TGTGCCAGCAGCTCGATTAGGGGAGTTGGTACG. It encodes CASSSIRGVGT. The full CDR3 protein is CASSSIRGVGTQYF.

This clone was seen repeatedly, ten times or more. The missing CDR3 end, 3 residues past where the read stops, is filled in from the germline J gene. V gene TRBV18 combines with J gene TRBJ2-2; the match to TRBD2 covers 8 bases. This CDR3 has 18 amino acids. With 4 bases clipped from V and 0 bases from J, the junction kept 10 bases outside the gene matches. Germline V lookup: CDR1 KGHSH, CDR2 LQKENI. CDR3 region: CASSLDQTSGANTGELFF. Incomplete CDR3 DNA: TGTGCCAGCTCACTTGATCAAACTAGCGGAGCGAACACCGGGGAG. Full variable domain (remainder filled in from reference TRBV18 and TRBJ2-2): NAGVMQNPRHLVRRRGQEARLRCSPMKGHSHVYWYRQLPEEGLKFMVYLQKENIIDESGMPKERFSAEFPKEGPSILRIQQVVRGDSAAYFCASSLDQTSGANTGELFFGEGSRLTVL.

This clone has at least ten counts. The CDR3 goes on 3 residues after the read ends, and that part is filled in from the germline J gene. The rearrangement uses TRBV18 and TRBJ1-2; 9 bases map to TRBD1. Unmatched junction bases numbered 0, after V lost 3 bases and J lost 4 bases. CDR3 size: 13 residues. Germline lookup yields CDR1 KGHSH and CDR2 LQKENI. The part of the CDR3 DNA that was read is TGTGCCAGCTCACCGGACAGGGGCTATGGC. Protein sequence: CASSPDRGYG. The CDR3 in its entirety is CASSPDRGYGYTF.

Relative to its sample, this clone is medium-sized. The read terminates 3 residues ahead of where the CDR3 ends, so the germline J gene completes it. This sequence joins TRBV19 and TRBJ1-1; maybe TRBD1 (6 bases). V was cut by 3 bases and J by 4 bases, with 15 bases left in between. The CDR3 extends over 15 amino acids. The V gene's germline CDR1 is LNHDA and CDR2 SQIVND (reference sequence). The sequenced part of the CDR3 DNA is TGTGCCAGTAGTATCCACCAGGGGTCGAGCACTGAA. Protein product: CASSIHQGSSTE. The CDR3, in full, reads CASSIHQGSSTEAFF.

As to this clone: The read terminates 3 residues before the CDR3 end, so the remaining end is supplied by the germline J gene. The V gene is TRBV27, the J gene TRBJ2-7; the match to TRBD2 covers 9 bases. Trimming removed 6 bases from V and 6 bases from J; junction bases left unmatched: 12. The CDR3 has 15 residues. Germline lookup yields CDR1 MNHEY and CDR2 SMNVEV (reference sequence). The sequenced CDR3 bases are TGTGCCAGCAGCCCAGTCCTAGCGGGAAGAACCGAG. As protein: CASSPVLAGRTE. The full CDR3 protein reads CASSPVLAGRTEQYF.

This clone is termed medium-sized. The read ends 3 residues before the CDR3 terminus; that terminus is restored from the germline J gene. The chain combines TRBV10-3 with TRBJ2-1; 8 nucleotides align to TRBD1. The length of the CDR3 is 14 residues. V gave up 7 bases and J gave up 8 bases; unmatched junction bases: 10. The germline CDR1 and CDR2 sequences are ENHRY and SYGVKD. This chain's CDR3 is CAIKVRQGIDEQFF. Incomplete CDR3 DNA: TGTGCCATCAAAGTTCGACAGGGGATCGATGAG.

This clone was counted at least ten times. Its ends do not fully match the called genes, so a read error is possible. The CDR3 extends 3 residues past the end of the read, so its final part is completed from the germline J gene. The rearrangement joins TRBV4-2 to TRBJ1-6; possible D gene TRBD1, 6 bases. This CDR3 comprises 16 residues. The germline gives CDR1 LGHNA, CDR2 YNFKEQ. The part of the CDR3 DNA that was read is TGCGCCAGCAGCCCCGACAGGAGCTCCTATAATTCACCC. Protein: CASSPDRSSYNSP. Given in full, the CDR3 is CASSPDRSSYNSPLHF.